The 7 T cell receptor beta chains below were found in one sample sequenced in a study of cytomegalovirus exposure and HLA in healthy donors. Only in-frame clones appear in the TCRdb table, and some are missing; sequencing was by immunoSEQ multiplex PCR. The sample lists approximately 100,000 clones, about nine tenths seen once, with approximately 2.3% in the top ten. Material for sequencing was PBMCs. These receptors all come from a woman under 30 in good health and CMV-seronegative.

The chain couples TRBV2 to TRBJ1-5; TRBD1 aligns across 8 bases. V dropped 5 bases and J dropped 1; count of bases not matched to a gene: 13. CDR1 and CDR2 from the germline V gene are SNHLY and FYNNEI. CDR3 size: 18 residues. The chain's CDR3 is CASSSGVRGHVSNQPQHF. CDR3 bases: TGTGCCAGCAGTTCGGGCGTCAGGGGGCATGTAAGCAATCAGCCCCAGCATTTT.

The chain is built from TRBV27 and TRBJ2-1; tentative D call: TRBD1 (6 bases). V lost 0 bases to trimming and J lost 3 bases, with 12 bases between them. Germline V gives CDR1 MNHEY, CDR2 SMNVEV (reference sequence). This CDR3 region has 16 residues. The DNA of the CDR3 is TGTGCCAGCAGTTTATCGGCAGGGGAAGGCTACAATGAGCAGTTCTTC. Protein product: CASSLSAGEGYNEQFF.

V gene TRBV7-2 combines with J gene TRBJ1-2; 11 bases line up with TRBD1. CDR3 length: 15 residues. V trimming: 4 bases; J trimming: 2 bases; junction bases outside the gene matches: 3. Germline lookup yields CDR1 SGHTA and CDR2 FQGNSA. CDR3 DNA: TGTGCCAGCAGCTCCTGGGACAGGGGGAACTATGGCTACACCTTC. Translated: CASSSWDRGNYGYTF.

This chain connects TRBV19 to TRBJ1-5; weak D call: TRBD1 (6 bases). Trimming left V 6 bases short and J 6 bases short, with 18 bases between. Per the germline V gene, CDR1 is LNHDA and CDR2 is SQIVND (reference sequence). This CDR3 region has 15 residues. CDR3 bases: TGTGCCAGTAGAGACAACCAGGGGATGTTTCAGCCCCAGCATTTT. This translates into CASRDNQGMFQPQHF.

This clone was seen a single time. The genes are TRBV7-3 and TRBJ2-1; 7 nucleotides line up with TRBD2. V lost 4 bases and J lost 4; bases outside the gene matches: 7. CDR1 and CDR2 (germline): SGHTA, FQGTGA. The length of the CDR3 is 15 residues. CDR3 amino acids: CASSSASGSYNEQFF. CDR3 in DNA: TGTGCCAGCAGCTCAGCTAGCGGATCATACAATGAGCAGTTCTTC.

This clone appeared a few times. This chain uses TRBV15 with TRBJ1-2; no clear D. The germline V and J ends were trimmed by 0 bases and 8 bases, with 13 bases remaining between them. From germline, CDR1 is LNHNV and CDR2 YYDKDF (reference sequence). The CDR3 extends over 14 amino acids. CDR3: CATSRDGRGGGYTF. The CDR3 nucleotides are TGTGCCACCAGCAGAGATGGACGAGGAGGAGGCTACACCTTC.

The table lists this clone with a few counts. The genes are TRBV13 and TRBJ2-5, with D unclear. V gave up 0 bases and J gave up 5 bases, with 7 bases separating them. This CDR3 is 13 amino acids long. CDR1 is PRHDT and CDR2 is FYEKMQ in the germline V gene (reference sequence). This chain's CDR3 is CASSLGSWETQYF. The CDR3 region has the DNA TGTGCCAGCAGCTTAGGGAGTTGGGAGACCCAGTACTTC.